This T cell receptor beta chain was recorded in a study of blood T cell repertoires in COVID-19. The cohort comprised adults aged 18 to 89 years residing in under 30 US areas. Membership in each cohort depended on participant-reported clinical history. Libraries were prepared by immunoSEQ multiplex PCR; TCRdb keeps only in-frame clonotypes and omits some of them. The sample has 140,000 to 150,000 clones; more than 75% are singletons. The length of the CDR3 is 15 residues. J gave up 3 bases and V 8 bases, and 10 bases lay outside the gene matches. CDR1 MDHEN and CDR2 SYDVKM come from the germline V gene. This clone appeared once.

The chain employs TRBV28 and TRBJ2-3, with 8 bases identical to TRBD2. This TCR came from a man aged 55 to 70 who had recovered from COVID-19. The specimen sequenced was PBMCs or T cells enriched from blood (not recorded which). The chain's CDR3 is CASCLAGPGTDTQYF. Here the CDR3 DNA reads TGTGCCAGCTGCCTAGCGGGCCCCGGGACAGATACGCAGTATTTT.